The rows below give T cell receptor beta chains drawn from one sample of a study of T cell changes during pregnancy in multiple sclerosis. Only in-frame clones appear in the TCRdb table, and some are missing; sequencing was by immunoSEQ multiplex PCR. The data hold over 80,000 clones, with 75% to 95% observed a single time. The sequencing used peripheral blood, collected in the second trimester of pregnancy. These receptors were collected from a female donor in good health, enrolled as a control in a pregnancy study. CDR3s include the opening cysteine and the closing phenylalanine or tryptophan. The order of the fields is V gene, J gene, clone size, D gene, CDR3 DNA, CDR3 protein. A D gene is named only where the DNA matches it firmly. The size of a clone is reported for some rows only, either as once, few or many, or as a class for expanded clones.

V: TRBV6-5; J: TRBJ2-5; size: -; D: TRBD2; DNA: TGTGCCAGCAGTTACCCTCGGACTAGCGGTTCCTCGACCCAGTACTTC; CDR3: CASSYPRTSGSSTQYF
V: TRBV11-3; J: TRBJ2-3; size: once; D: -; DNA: TGTGCCAGCAGCTTAGAAAGCGGCGGGGGCGGAGATACGCAGTATTTT; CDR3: CASSLESGGGGDTQYF
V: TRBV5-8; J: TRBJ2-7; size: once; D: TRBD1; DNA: TGTGCCAGCAGTCTCCCCGGGACAGTGATGCACTACGAGCAGTACTTC; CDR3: CASSLPGTVMHYEQYF
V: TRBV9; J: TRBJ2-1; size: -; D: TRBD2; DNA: TGTGCCAGCAGCCCCGGGACTAACCTCAATGAGCAGTTCTTC; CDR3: CASSPGTNLNEQFF
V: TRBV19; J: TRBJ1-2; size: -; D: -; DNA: TGTGCCTCAAAAGAGGGAGGGTGGAATGGCTACACCTTC; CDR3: CASKEGGWNGYTF
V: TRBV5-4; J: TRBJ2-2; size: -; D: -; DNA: TGTGCCAGCAGCCCCCCCGGGGAAACCGGGGAGCTGTTTTTT; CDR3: CASSPPGETGELFF
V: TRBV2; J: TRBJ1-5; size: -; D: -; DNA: TGTGCCAGCAGTGACGGACAGTTTTATAGCAATCAGCCCCAGCATTTT; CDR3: CASSDGQFYSNQPQHF
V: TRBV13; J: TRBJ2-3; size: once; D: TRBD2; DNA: TGTGCCAGCAGCTTGGAGCGGGGGGAAACAGATACGCAGTATTTT; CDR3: CASSLERGETDTQYF
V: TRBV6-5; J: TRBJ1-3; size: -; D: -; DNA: TGTGCCAGCAGAACAGACAGGTTCTCTGGAAACACCATATATTTT; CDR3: CASRTDRFSGNTIYF
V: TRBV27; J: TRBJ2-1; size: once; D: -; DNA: TGTGCCAGCAGCCAGCGGACTATTTCCTCCTACAATGAGCAGTTCTTC; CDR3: CASSQRTISSYNEQFF
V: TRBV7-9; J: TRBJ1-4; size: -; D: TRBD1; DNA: TGTGCCAGCAGCTCCACCGGGACAGGGAATAATGAAAAACTGTTTTTT; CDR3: CASSSTGTGNNEKLFF
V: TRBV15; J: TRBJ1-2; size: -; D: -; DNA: TGTGCCACCAGCAGAGGCCAGGGGTTCGCCTATGGCTACACCTTC; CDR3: CATSRGQGFAYGYTF
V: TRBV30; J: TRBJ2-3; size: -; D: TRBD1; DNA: TGTGCCTGGAGTGAGACAGGGGGGGCGACAGATACGCAGTATTTT; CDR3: CAWSETGGATDTQYF
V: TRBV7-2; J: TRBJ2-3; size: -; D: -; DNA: TGTGCCAGCAGCTTACCCGGCACAGATACGCAGTATTTT; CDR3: CASSLPGTDTQYF
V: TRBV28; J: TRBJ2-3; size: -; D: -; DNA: TGTGCCAGCAACTCTCTGGCGGGGACAGATACGCAGTATTTT; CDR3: CASNSLAGTDTQYF
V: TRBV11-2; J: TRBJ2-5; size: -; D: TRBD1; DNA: TGTGCCAGCAGCTCCCGACAGGGCTCAGAGGAGACCCAGTACTTC; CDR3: CASSSRQGSEETQYF
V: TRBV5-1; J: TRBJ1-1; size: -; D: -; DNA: TGCGCCAGCAGCTTGACAGGGAACACTGAAGCTTTCTTT; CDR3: CASSLTGNTEAFF
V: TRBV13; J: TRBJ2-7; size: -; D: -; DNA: TGTGCCAGCAGGCGGCGGCCTTACTACGAGCAGTACTTC; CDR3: CASRRRPYYEQYF
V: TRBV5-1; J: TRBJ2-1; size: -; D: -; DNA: TGCGCCAGCAGAGTAGCGGAGACCTACAATGAGCAGTTCTTC; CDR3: CASRVAETYNEQFF
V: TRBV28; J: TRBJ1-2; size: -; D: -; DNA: TGTGCCAGCAGGCGGGCCTATGGCTACACCTTC; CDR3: CASRRAYGYTF
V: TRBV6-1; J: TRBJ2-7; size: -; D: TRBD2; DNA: TGTGCCAGCAGTGAACAGGCGGGGGCCTACGAGCAGTACTTC; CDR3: CASSEQAGAYEQYF
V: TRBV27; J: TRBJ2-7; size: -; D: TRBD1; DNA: TGTGCCAGCAGTTCAGGGACAGGGGAGTACGAGCAGTACTTC; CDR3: CASSSGTGEYEQYF
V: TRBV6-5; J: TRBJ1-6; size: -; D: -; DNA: TGTGCCAGCAGTCGTAAGAGCTCCTATAATTCACCCCTCCACTTT; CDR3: CASSRKSSYNSPLHF
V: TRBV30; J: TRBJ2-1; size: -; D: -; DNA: TGTGCCTGGTCTAGGAGGGAGGTTAATGAGCAGTTCTTC; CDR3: CAWSRREVNEQFF
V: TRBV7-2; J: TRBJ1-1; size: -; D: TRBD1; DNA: TGTGCCAGCAGCCGAACAGGGGGGACTGAAGCTTTCTTT; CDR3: CASSRTGGTEAFF
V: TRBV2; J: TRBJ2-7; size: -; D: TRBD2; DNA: TGTGCCAGCAGCCCACGTGGGAGGGTCTTCCCCTACGAGCAGTACTTC; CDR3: CASSPRGRVFPYEQYF
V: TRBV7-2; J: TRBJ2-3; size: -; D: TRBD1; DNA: TGTGCCAGCAGCCGACGACAGGGGATGGATACGCAGTATTTT; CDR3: CASSRRQGMDTQYF
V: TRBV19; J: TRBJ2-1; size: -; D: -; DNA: TGTGCCAGTAGGATAAGCGGGCTCCAAACGCAGCAGTTCTTC; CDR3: CASRISGLQTQQFF
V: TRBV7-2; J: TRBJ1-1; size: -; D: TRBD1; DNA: TGTGCCAGCAGCTCAATGTTGGGACAGCAGAACACTGAAGCTTTCTTT; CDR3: CASSSMLGQQNTEAFF
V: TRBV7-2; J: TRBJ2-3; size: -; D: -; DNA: TGTGCCAGCAGACCCGGGATTGCCACAGATACGCAGTATTTT; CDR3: CASRPGIATDTQYF
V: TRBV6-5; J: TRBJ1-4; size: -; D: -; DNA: TGTGCCAGCAGTTACCGCGATGAAAAACTGTTTTTT; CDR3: CASSYRDEKLFF
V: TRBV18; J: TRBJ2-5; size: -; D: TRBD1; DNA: TGTGCCAGCTCACGGGGACAGCTGAACCAAGAGACCCAGTACTTC; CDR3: CASSRGQLNQETQYF
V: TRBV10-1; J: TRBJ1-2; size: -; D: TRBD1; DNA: TGCGCCAGCAGTGTTTGGACAGGGGAAGGCTACACCTTC; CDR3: CASSVWTGEGYTF
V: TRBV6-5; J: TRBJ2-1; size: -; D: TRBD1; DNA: TGTGCCAGCAGTTACGACAGGGGGAAGAACAATGAGCAGTTCTTC; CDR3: CASSYDRGKNNEQFF
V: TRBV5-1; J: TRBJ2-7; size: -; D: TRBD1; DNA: TGCGCCAGCAGCTGGGCCCGGACAGGGAATACCGAGCAGTACTTC; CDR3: CASSWARTGNTEQYF
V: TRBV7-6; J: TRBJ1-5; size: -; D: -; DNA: TGTGCCAGCAGCTTAGGGGGGCCGGGGCAGCCCCAGCATTTT; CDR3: CASSLGGPGQPQHF
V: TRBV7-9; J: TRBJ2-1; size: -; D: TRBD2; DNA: TGTGCCAGCAGCGGACGGGGCGGGAGGGCCGTAGGTTACAATGAGCAGTTCTTC; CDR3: CASSGRGGRAVGYNEQFF
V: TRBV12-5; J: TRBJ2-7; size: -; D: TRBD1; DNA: TGTGCTAGTGGCCCGACAGGACAGGGCCCCTACGAGCAGTACTTC; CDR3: CASGPTGQGPYEQYF
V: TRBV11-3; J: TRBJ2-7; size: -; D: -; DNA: TGTGCCAGCAGCGACGACACAAAACACGAGCAGTACTTC; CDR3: CASSDDTKHEQYF
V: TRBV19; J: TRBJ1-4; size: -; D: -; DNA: TGTGCCAGTAGTAGACAGACAGCAACTAATGAAAAACTGTTTTTT; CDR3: CASSRQTATNEKLFF
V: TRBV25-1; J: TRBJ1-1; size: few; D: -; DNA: TGTGCCAGCAGTGAGGGAGGGTGGACTGAAGCTTTCTTT; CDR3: CASSEGGWTEAFF
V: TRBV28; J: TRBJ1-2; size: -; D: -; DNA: TGTGCCAGCAGTGGGATCACAGGGTCCCTTTATGGCTACACCTTC; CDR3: CASSGITGSLYGYTF
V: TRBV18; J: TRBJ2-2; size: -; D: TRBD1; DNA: TGTGCCACCAAACCCGGGACAGGGGTCGACACCGGGGAGCTGTTTTTT; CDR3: CATKPGTGVDTGELFF
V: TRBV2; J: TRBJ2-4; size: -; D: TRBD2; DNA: TGTGCCAGCAGGGGGACTAGCGGGGGGGCGGCAGCCAAAAACATTCAGTACTTC; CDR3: CASRGTSGGAAAKNIQYF
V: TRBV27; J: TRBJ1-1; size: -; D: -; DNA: TGTGCCAGCAGTTTTACTAGAAACACTGAAGCTTTCTTT; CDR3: CASSFTRNTEAFF
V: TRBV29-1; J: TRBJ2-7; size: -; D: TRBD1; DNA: TGCAGCGGTGTAACAGGGGGAACCCCCTCTTACGAGCAGTACTTC; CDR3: CSGVTGGTPSYEQYF
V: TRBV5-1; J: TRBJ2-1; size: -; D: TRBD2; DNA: TGCGCCAGCAGCTTCGGGACTAGCGGGGTCAATGAGCAGTTCTTC; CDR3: CASSFGTSGVNEQFF
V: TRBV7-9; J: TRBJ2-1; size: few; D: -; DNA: TGTGCCAGCTGGAGGACACGGTCGGGGGATGAGCAGTTCTTC; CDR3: CASWRTRSGDEQFF
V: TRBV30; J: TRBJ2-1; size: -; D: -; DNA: TGTGCCTGGGGAGGGGGCGGTGAGCAGTTCTTC; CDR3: CAWGGGGEQFF
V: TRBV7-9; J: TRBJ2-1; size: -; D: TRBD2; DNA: TGTGCCATCATATCGGTAGGCGGGGGAGTAAACAATGAGCAGTTCTTC; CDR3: CAIISVGGGVNNEQFF
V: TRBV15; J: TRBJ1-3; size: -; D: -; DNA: TGTGCCACCAGCAGAGACCCGGGAGGAAACACCATATATTTT; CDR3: CATSRDPGGNTIYF
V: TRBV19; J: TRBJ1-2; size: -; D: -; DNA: TGTGCCAGTAGGATAACTGCCTCAGGGTACGATGGCTACACCTTC; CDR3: CASRITASGYDGYTF
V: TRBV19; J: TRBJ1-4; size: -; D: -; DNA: TGTGCCAGTAGTCCGCGACAGACTAATGAAAAACTGTTTTTT; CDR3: CASSPRQTNEKLFF